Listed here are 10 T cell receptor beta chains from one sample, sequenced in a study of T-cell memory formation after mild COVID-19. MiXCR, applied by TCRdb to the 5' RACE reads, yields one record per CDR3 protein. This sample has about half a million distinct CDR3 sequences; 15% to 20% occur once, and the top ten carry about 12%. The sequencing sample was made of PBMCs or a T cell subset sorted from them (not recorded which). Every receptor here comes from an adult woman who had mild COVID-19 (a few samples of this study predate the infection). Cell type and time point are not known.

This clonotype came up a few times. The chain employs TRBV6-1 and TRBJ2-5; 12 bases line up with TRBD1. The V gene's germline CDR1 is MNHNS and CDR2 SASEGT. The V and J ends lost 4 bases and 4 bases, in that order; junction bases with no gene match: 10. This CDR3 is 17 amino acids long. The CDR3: CASSGRDRGLGRETQYF. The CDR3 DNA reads TGTGCCAGCAGTGGCCGGGACAGGGGGCTCGGACGAGAGACCCAGTACTTC.

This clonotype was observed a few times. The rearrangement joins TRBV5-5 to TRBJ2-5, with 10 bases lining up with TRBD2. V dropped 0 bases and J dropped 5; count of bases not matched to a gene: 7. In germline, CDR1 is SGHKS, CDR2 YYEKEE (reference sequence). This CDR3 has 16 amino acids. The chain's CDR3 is CASSLGSGGAMETQYF. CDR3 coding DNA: TGTGCCAGCAGCTTGGGAAGCGGGGGGGCCATGGAGACCCAGTACTTC.

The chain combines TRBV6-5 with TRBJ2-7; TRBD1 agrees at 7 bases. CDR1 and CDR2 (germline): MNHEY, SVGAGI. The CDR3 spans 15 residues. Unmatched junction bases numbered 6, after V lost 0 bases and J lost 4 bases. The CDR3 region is CASSYSGAGGYEQYF. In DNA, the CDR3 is TGTGCCAGCAGTTACTCGGGGGCAGGGGGTTACGAGCAGTACTTC.

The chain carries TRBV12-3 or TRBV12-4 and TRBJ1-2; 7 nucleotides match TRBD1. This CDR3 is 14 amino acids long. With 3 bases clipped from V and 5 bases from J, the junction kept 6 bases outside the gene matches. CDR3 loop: CASSFGDRTYGYTF. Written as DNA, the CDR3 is TGTGCCAGCAGTTTTGGGGACAGAACGTATGGCTACACCTTC.

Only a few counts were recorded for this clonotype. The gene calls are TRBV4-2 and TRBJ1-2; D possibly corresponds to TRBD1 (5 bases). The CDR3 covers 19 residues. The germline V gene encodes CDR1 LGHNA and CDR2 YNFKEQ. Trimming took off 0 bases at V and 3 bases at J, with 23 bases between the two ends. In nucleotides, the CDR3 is TGTGCCAGCAGCCAAGAAAAGGGGTTATTCTCAGGAGGGGACTATGGCTACACCTTC. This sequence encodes CASSQEKGLFSGGDYGYTF.

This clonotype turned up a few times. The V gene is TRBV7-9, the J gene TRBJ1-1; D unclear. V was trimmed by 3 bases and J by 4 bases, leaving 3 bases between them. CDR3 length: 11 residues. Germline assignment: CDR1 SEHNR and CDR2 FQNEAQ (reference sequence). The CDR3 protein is CASSFPTEAFF. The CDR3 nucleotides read TGTGCCAGCAGCTTCCCCACTGAAGCTTTCTTT.

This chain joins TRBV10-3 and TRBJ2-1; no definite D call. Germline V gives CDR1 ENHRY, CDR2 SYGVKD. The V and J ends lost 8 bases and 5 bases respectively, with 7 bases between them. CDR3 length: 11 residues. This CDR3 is CAISQHNEQFF. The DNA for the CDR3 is TGTGCCATCTCACAGCACAATGAGCAGTTCTTC.

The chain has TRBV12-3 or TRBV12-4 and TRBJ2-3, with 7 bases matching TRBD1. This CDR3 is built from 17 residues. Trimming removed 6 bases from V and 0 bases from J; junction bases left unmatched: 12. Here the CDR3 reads CASSRDRPLLSTDTQYF. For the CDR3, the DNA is TGTGCCAGCAGCCGGGACAGACCCCTCCTTAGCACAGATACGCAGTATTTT.

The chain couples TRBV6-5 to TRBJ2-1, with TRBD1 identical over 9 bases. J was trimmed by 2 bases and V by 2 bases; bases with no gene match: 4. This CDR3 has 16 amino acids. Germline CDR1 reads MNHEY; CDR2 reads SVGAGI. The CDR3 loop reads CASSYEGQGPYNEQFF. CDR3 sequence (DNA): TGTGCCAGCAGTTACGAGGGACAGGGACCCTACAATGAGCAGTTCTTC.

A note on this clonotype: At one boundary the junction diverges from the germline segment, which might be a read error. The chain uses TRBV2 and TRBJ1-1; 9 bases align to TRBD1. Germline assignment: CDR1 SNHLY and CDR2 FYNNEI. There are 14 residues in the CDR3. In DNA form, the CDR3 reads TGTGCCAGCAGTGGACAGGGGGGAATTACTGAAGCTTTATTT. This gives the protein CASSGQGGITEALF.